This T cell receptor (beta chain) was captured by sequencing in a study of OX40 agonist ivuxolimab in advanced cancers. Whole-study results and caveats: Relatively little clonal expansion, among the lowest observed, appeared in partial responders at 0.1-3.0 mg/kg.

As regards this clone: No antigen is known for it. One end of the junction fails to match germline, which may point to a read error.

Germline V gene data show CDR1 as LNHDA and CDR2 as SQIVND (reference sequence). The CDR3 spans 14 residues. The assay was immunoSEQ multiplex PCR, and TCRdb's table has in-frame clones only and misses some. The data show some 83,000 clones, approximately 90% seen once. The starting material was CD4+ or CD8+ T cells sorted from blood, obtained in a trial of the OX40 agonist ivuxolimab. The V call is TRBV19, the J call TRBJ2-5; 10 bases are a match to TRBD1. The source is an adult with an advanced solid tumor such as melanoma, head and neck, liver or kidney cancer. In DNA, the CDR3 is TGTGCCAGTAGTGTAGACAGGGGGCTGGAGACCCAGTACTTC. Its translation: CASSVDRGLETQYF.